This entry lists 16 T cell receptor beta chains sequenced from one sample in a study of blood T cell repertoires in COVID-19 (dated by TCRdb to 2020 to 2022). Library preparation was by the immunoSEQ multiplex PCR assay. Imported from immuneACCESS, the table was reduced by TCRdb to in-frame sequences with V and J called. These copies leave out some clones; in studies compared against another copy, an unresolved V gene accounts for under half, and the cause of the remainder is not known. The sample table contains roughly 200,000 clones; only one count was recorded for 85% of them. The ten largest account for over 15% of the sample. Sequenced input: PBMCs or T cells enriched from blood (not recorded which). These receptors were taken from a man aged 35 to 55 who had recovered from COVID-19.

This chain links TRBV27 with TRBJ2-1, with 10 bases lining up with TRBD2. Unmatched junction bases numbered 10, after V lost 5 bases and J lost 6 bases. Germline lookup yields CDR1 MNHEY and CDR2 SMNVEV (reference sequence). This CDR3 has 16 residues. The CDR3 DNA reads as TGTGCCAGCAGTCCTCTAGCGGGGGATGGGGCCAATGAGCAGTTCTTC. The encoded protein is CASSPLAGDGANEQFF.

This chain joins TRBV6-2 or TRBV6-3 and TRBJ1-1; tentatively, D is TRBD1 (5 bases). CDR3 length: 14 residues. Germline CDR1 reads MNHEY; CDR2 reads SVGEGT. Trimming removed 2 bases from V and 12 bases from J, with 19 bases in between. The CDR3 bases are TGTGCCAGCAGTTACAAGGACACCCCACTAAGCCCTTTCTTT. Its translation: CASSYKDTPLSPFF.

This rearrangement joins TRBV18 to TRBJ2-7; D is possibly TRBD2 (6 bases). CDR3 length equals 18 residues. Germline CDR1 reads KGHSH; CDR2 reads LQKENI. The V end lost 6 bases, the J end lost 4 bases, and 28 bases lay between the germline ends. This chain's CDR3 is CASSPRAGSGSSGYEQYF. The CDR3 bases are TGTGCCAGCTCCCCTCGTGCGGGGAGCGGGTCGAGTGGGTACGAGCAGTACTTC.

CDR3 sequence reads: CASSPSPEVRGTEAFF. CDR3 DNA sequence: TGTGCCAGCAGCCCCAGTCCAGAAGTCCGAGGCACTGAAGCTTTCTTT. V gene TRBV7-3 combines with J gene TRBJ1-1; D gene uncertain. Germline V gives CDR1 SGHTA, CDR2 FQGTGA. V lost 5 bases to trimming and J lost 4 bases, with 20 bases between them. The CDR3 spans 16 residues.

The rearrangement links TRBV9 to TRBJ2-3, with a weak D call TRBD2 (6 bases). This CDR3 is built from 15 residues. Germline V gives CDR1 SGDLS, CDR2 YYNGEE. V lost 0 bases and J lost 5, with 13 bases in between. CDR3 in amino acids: CASSVGHRERDTQYF. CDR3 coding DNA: TGTGCCAGCAGCGTAGGCCACCGGGAGCGAGATACGCAGTATTTT.

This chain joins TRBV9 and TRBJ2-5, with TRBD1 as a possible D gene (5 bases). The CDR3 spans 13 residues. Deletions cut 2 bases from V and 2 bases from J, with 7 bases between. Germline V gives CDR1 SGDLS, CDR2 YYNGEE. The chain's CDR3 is CASSVGQQETQYF. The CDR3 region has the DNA TGTGCCAGCAGCGTCGGACAACAAGAGACCCAGTACTTC.

The DNA of the CDR3 is TGTGCCAGCACGACAGGCAATGAGCAGTTCTTC. Its translation is CASTTGNEQFF. The chain is built from TRBV19 and TRBJ2-1; a weak D match, TRBD1 (6 bases). This CDR3 has 11 residues. The ends were cut back, 9 bases at V and 6 bases at J, with 9 bases in the middle. Germline V gene lookup returns CDR1 LNHDA and CDR2 SQIVND (reference sequence).

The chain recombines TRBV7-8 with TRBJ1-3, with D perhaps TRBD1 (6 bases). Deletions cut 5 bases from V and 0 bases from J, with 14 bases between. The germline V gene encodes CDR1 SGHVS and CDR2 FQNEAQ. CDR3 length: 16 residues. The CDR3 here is CASSATQGFSGNTIYF. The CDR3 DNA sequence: TGTGCCAGCAGCGCGACGCAGGGGTTCTCTGGAAACACCATATATTTT. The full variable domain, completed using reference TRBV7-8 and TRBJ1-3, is GAGVSQSPRYKVAKRGQDVALRCDPISGHVSLFWYQQALGQGPEFLTYFQNEAQLDKSGLPSDRFFAERPEGSVSTLKIQRTQQEDSAVYLCASSATQGFSGNTIYFGEGSWLTVV.

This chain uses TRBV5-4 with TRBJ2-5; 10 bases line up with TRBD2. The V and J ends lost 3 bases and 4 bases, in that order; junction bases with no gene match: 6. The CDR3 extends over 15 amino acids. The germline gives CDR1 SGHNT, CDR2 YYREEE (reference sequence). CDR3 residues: CASSSWTSGGETQYF. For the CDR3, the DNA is TGTGCCAGCAGCTCATGGACTAGCGGTGGAGAGACCCAGTACTTC. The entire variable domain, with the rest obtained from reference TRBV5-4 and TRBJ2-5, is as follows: ETGVTQSPTHLIKTRGQQVTLRCSSQSGHNTVSWYQQALGQGPQFIFQYYREEENGRGNFPPRFSGLQFPNYSSELNVNALELDDSALYLCASSSWTSGGETQYFGPGTRLLVL.

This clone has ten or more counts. The CDR3 loop is CAWSPPGGQPQHF. DNA for the CDR3: TGTGCCTGGAGTCCCCCGGGGGGTCAGCCCCAGCATTTT. The rearrangement joins TRBV30 to TRBJ1-5; weak D call: TRBD1 (5 bases). V shed 2 bases and J shed 6 bases, with 11 bases lying between them. The CDR3 totals 13 residues. CDR1 and CDR2 (germline): GTSNPN, SVGIG (reference sequence).

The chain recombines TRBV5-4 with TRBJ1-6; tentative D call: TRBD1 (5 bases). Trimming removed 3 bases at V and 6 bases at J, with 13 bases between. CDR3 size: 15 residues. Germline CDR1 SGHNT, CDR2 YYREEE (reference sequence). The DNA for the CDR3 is TGTGCCAGCAGCTCGACTGCAAGGGGTAATTCACCCCTCCACTTT. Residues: CASSSTARGNSPLHF.

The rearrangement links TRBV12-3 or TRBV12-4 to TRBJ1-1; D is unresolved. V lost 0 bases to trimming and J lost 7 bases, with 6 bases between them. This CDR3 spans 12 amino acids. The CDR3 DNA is TGTGCCAGCAGTTTAGCGGCTCTTGAAGCTTTCTTT. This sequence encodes CASSLAALEAFF.

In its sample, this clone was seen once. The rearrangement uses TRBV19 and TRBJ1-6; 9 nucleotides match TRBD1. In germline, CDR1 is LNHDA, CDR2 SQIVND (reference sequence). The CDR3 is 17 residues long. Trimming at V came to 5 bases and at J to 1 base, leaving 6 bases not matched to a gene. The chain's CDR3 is CASSPLQGASYNSPLHF. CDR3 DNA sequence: TGTGCCAGTAGTCCTTTACAGGGGGCATCCTATAATTCACCCCTCCACTTT.

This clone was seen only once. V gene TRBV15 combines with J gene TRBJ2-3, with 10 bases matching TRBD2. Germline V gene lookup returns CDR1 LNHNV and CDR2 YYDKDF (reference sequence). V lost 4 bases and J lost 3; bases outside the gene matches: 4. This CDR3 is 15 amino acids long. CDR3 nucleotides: TGTGCCACCAGCACCGGGACTAGCGATACAGATACGCAGTATTTT. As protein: CATSTGTSDTDTQYF.

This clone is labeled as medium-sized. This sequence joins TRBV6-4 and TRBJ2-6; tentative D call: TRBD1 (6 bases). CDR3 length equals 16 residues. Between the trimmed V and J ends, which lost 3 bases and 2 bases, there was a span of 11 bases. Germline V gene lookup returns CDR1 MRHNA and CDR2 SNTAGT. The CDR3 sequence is CASSDVGGAGANVLTF. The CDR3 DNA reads TGTGCCAGCAGTGATGTTGGGGGCGCTGGGGCCAACGTCCTGACTTTC.

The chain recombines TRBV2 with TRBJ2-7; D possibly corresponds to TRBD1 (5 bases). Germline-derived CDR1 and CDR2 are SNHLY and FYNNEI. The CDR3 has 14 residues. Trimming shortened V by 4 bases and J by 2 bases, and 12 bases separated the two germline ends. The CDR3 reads CASSVGQGAYEQYF. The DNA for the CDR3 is TGTGCCAGCAGTGTTGGTCAGGGTGCCTACGAGCAGTACTTC.